One sample yielded the 17 T cell receptor beta chains listed below, sequenced in a study of cytomegalovirus exposure and HLA in healthy donors. The PCR was carried out with 60 Vbeta primers and 13 Jbeta primers. Some clones are missing from TCRdb's copy, which holds only in-frame ones; the method was immunoSEQ multiplex PCR. The data show 180,000 or so clones, about 77% seen once. What was sequenced was PBMCs. All receptors come from a female donor in good health and CMV-seronegative.

V usage is TRBV2 and J usage is TRBJ2-5; TRBD2 matches at 7 bases. CDR1 is SNHLY, CDR2 FYNNEI, per germline. The CDR3 loop spans 14 amino acids. The V and J ends lost 8 bases and 1 base, in that order; junction bases with no gene match: 7. In DNA form, the CDR3 reads TGTGCCAGCGGGCCCTCGGGGGGCCAAGAGACCCAGTACTTC. It is translated as CASGPSGGQETQYF.

V and J are TRBV6-1 and TRBJ1-1; 7 bases map to TRBD1. J lost 3 bases, V lost 7 bases, and 11 bases had no gene match. Per germline, CDR1 MNHNS and CDR2 SASEGT. The CDR3 contains 15 residues. CDR3 sequence (DNA): TGTGCCAGCACCAAGCACCCCGACAGGGACACTGAAGCTTTCTTT. It codes for CASTKHPDRDTEAFF.

This chain connects TRBV9 to TRBJ2-3, with 9 nucleotides matching TRBD2. Trimming took 4 bases from V and 3 from J; bases not matched to a gene: 12. In germline, CDR1 is SGDLS, CDR2 YYNGEE. The CDR3 is made up of 17 amino acids. This CDR3 is CASSPQGGGGATDTQYF. CDR3 nucleotides: TGTGCCAGCAGCCCCCAAGGGGGCGGGGGGGCAACAGATACGCAGTATTTT.

This chain connects TRBV15 to TRBJ2-3; the D gene is possibly TRBD2 (6 bases). CDR1 and CDR2 (germline): LNHNV, YYDKDF (reference sequence). V lost 4 bases to trimming and J lost 4 bases, with 21 bases between them. The CDR3 covers 17 residues. This CDR3 is CATSNTGALGRADTQYF. DNA for the CDR3: TGTGCCACCAGCAATACGGGAGCCCTTGGGCGGGCAGATACGCAGTATTTT.

This clone was seen just once. The rearrangement links TRBV4-1 to TRBJ2-5, with D perhaps matching TRBD1 (5 bases). The CDR3 covers 14 residues. Germline assignment: CDR1 MGHRA and CDR2 YSYEKL. V was cut by 0 bases and J by 7 bases, with 12 bases left in between. The CDR3 nucleotides are TGCGCCAGCAGCCAAGACCCAGGGTTCGGGACCCAGTACTTC. Encoded protein: CASSQDPGFGTQYF.

This sequence joins TRBV7-2 and TRBJ1-1, with D perhaps TRBD1 (6 bases). The V end lost 7 bases, the J end lost 6 bases, and 18 bases lay between the germline ends. The CDR3 spans 14 residues. From germline, CDR1 is SGHTA and CDR2 FQGNSA. The CDR3 spells CASTVGPGGPEAFF. The CDR3 coding sequence is TGTGCCAGCACCGTGGGCCCGGGGGGCCCTGAAGCTTTCTTT.

The rearrangement links TRBV5-1 to TRBJ1-3; 7 bases map to TRBD1. V lost 4 bases, J lost 0 bases, and 7 bases stayed unmatched. Germline V CDR1 and CDR2: SGHRS, YFSETQ. This CDR3 is built from 16 residues. CDR3 region: CASSLPGQASGNTIYF. The CDR3 DNA is TGCGCCAGCAGCCTCCCCGGACAGGCCTCTGGAAACACCATATATTTT.

The rearrangement joins TRBV28 to TRBJ2-1; D is possibly TRBD2 (5 bases). Trimming left V 5 bases short and J 15 bases short, with 17 bases between. Per germline, CDR1 MDHEN and CDR2 SYDVKM. The CDR3 loop spans 12 amino acids. The CDR3 bases are TGTGCCAGCAGTCCACCACGGCGCCGGGGGTTCTTC. Protein sequence: CASSPPRRRGFF.

The V gene is TRBV7-6, the J gene TRBJ1-1, with TRBD1 matching over 9 bases. Per germline, CDR1 SGHVS and CDR2 FNYEAQ. The CDR3 has 16 amino acids. V was clipped by 6 bases and J by 1 base; unmatched bases: 9. As DNA, the CDR3 is TGTGCCAGCAGACTAACAGGGGGCGGAGAGAACACTGAAGCTTTCTTT. This gives the protein CASRLTGGGENTEAFF. The complete variable domain, with remaining parts taken from reference TRBV7-6 and TRBJ1-1, reads GAGVSQSPRYKVTKRGQDVALRCDPISGHVSLYWYRQALGQGPEFLTYFNYEAQQDKSGLPNDRFSAERPEGSISTLTIQRTEQRDSAMYRCASRLTGGGENTEAFFGQGTRLTVV.

The V gene is TRBV5-4, the J gene TRBJ2-7; 14 bases match TRBD2. CDR1 is SGHNT, CDR2 YYREEE, per germline (reference sequence). V dropped 0 bases and J dropped 3; count of bases not matched to a gene: 11. The CDR3 is 19 amino acids. For the CDR3, the DNA is TGTGCCAGCAGCTTGGCCCGGACTAGCGGGAGGCCCACGGGCTACGAGCAGTACTTC. Its protein is CASSLARTSGRPTGYEQYF.

This chain links TRBV27 with TRBJ1-5, with D maybe TRBD1 (6 bases). Germline lookup yields CDR1 MNHEY and CDR2 SMNVEV (reference sequence). The V and J ends lost 5 bases and 6 bases respectively, with 17 bases between them. This CDR3 is built from 15 residues. The CDR3 sequence: CASSRQYRASQPQHF. For the CDR3, the DNA is TGTGCCAGCAGTCGCCAGTACAGGGCTAGTCAGCCCCAGCATTTT.

This clone was found once. The chain combines TRBV5-1 with TRBJ2-3, with D maybe TRBD2 (6 bases). V dropped 0 bases and J dropped 0 bases, with 8 bases sitting between them. The germline V gene has CDR1 SGHRS and CDR2 YFSETQ. The CDR3 is 15 amino acids. The CDR3 protein is CASSLVGGSTDTQYF. CDR3 in DNA: TGCGCCAGCAGCTTGGTGGGGGGAAGCACAGATACGCAGTATTTT.

This rearrangement joins TRBV15 to TRBJ1-2; no clear D. The V end was cut by 3 bases, the J end by 12 bases, with 20 bases between. The CDR3 is 14 residues long. Germline V gene lookup returns CDR1 LNHNV and CDR2 YYDKDF (reference sequence). In nucleotides, the CDR3 is TGTGCCACCAGCAGGAGCCTCCTGAGGACTGAAGACACCTTC. This translates into CATSRSLLRTEDTF.

This sequence joins TRBV7-2 and TRBJ1-4; D might be TRBD1 (6 bases). Trimming pared 9 bases from V and 7 bases from J, leaving 15 bases between. The germline CDR1 and CDR2 sequences are SGHTA and FQGNSA. CDR3 length equals 13 residues. The CDR3 nucleotides read TGTGCCAGTACGCGGGGGGCGACTGAAAAACTGTTTTTT. Protein: CASTRGATEKLFF.

Only a few counts were recorded for this clone. For the CDR3, the DNA is TGTGCCAGCAGTGAGGACAGGGGGAAAACTGAAGCTTTCTTT. Its protein product is CASSEDRGKTEAFF. The chain links TRBV2 to TRBJ1-1; 10 bases agree with TRBD1. The CDR3 runs to 14 residues. V was clipped by 3 bases and J by 5 bases; unmatched bases: 3. Germline lookup yields CDR1 SNHLY and CDR2 FYNNEI.

This chain connects TRBV29-1 to TRBJ2-7, with a possible D match to TRBD1 (6 bases). V was trimmed by 5 bases and J by 0 bases, leaving 11 bases between them. The CDR3 is 13 residues long. CDR1 is SQVTM, CDR2 ANQGSEA, per germline. CDR3 protein: CSVNTGNSYEQYF. The CDR3 DNA reads as TGCAGCGTTAACACAGGGAACTCCTACGAGCAGTACTTC.

The chain recombines TRBV29-1 with TRBJ1-2, with TRBD1 matching 10 bases. This CDR3 contains 13 residues. Trimming took 7 bases from V and 4 from J; bases not matched to a gene: 6. Germline V CDR1 and CDR2: SQVTM, ANQGSEA. CDR3 coding DNA: TGCAGCGGTAAGGGACAGGGGACCTATGGCTACACCTTC. It codes for CSGKGQGTYGYTF.